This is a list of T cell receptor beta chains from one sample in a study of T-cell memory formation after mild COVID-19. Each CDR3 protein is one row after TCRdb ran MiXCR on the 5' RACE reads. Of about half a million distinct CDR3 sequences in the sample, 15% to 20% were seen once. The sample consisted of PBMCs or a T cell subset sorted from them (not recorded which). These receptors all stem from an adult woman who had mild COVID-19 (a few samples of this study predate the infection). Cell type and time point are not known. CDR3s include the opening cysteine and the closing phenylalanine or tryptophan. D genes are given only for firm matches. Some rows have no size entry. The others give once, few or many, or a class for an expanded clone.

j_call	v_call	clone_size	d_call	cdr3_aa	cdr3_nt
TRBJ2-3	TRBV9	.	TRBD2	CASSVADGLEDTQYF	TGTGCCAGCAGCGTAGCTGACGGACTAGAGGATACGCAGTATTTT
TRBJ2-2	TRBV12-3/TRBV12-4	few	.	CASSFQETGDYTGELFF	TGTGCCAGCAGTTTCCAGGAGACAGGAGACTACACCGGGGAGCTGTTTTTT
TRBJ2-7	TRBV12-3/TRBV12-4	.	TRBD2	CASSLQRGYYEQYF	TGTGCCAGCAGCCTTCAGCGGGGATACTACGAGCAGTACTTC
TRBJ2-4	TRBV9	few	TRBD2	CASSPDAGSGRNIQYF	TGTGCCAGCAGCCCTGACGCGGGTAGCGGGAGAAACATTCAGTACTTC
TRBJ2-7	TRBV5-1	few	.	CASSLNPTLYEQYF	TGCGCCAGCAGCTTGAACCCCACCCTGTACGAGCAGTACTTC
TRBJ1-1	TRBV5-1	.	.	CASSLVAGGSNTEAFF	TGCGCCAGCAGCTTGGTGGCAGGTGGGTCGAACACTGAAGCTTTCTTT
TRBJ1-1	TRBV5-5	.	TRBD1	CASSPDGTGGTEAFF	TGTGCCAGCAGCCCTGATGGGACAGGTGGCACTGAAGCTTTCTTT
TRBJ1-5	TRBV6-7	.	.	CASIKKGRGNQPQHF	TGTGCCAGCATTAAGAAAGGCAGGGGCAATCAGCCCCAGCATTTT
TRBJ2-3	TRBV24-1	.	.	CATGQGSAGTDTQYF	TGTGCCACCGGCCAGGGGAGCGCGGGCACAGATACGCAGTATTTT
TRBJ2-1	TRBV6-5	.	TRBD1	CASSTQTGGENEQFF	TGTGCCAGCAGTACGCAGACAGGGGGTGAGAATGAGCAGTTCTTC
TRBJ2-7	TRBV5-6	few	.	CASSLVASSNYEQYF	TGTGCCAGCAGCTTGGTTGCTAGCTCCAACTACGAGCAGTACTTC
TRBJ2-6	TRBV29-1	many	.	CSVVLGNSGANVLTF	TGCAGCGTTGTCCTTGGGAACTCTGGGGCCAACGTCCTGACTTTC
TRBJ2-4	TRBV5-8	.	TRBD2	CASSLGRQVPPAGGRPTKNIQYF	TGTGCCAGCAGCTTGGGTCGCCAGGTCCCCCCAGCGGGAGGCAGACCTACCAAAAACATTCAGTACTTC
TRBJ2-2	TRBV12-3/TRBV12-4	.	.	CASEGDFQNTGELFF	TGTGCCAGCGAGGGGGACTTCCAGAACACCGGGGAGCTGTTTTTT
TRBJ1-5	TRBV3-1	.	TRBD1	CASSPGGGSGQPQHF	TGTGCCAGCAGCCCAGGGGGTGGGTCGGGTCAGCCCCAGCATTTT
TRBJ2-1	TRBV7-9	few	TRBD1	CASRLGQGYNEQFF	TGTGCCAGCAGGCTGGGACAGGGGTACAATGAGCAGTTCTTC
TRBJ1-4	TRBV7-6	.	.	CASSRTDNEKLFF	TGTGCCAGCAGCCGAACCGATAATGAAAAACTGTTTTTT
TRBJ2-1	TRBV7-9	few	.	CASSWQGSGEQFF	TGTGCCAGCAGCTGGCAGGGGTCGGGTGAGCAGTTCTTC
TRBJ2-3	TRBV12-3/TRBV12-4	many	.	CASSLGSPGSTDTQYF	TGTGCCAGCAGTTTGGGGTCCCCTGGTTCCACAGATACGCAGTATTTT
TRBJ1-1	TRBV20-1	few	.	CSAQEGRDTEAFF	TGCAGTGCCCAGGAGGGTCGGGACACTGAAGCTTTCTTT
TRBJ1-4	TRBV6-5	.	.	CASSTREGTKKLFF	TGTGCCAGCAGTACCAGGGAAGGGACGAAAAAACTGTTTTTT
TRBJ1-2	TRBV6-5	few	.	CASRTSGEGPAF	TGTGCCAGCAGGACCTCGGGTGAAGGGCCCGCCTTC
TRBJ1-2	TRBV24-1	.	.	CATSADDYGYTF	TGTGCCACCAGTGCAGATGACTATGGCTACACCTTC
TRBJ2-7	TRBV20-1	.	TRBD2	CSARAASGTYEQYF	TGCAGTGCTAGGGCGGCTAGCGGAACCTACGAGCAGTACTTC
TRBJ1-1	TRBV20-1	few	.	CSAIGFNTEAFF	TGCAGTGCTATAGGGTTCAACACTGAAGCTTTCTTT
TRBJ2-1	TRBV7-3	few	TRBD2	CASSLGTSGRNEQFF	TGTGCCAGCAGCTTAGGGACTAGCGGGAGGAATGAGCAGTTCTTC
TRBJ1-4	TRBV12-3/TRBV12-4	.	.	CASSLMGRRDEKLFF	TGTGCCAGCAGTTTAATGGGGAGGCGGGATGAAAAACTGTTTTTT
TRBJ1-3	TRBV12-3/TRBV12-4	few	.	CASSLPTGGNTIYF	TGTGCCAGCAGTTTACCCACCGGGGGAAACACCATATATTTT
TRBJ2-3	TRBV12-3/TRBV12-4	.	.	CASERGGRGADTQYF	TGTGCCTCGGAGAGGGGGGGCCGCGGGGCAGATACGCAGTATTTT
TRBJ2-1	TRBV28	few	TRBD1	CASSTDRENEQFF	TGTGCCAGCAGTACAGACAGGGAAAATGAGCAGTTCTTC
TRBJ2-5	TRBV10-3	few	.	CAIGKETQYF	TGTGCCATCGGAAAAGAGACCCAGTACTTC
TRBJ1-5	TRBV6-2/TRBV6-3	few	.	CASSYSGGNNQPQHF	TGTGCCAGCAGTTACTCGGGGGGGAACAATCAGCCCCAGCATTTT
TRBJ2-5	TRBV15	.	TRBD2	CATTRSGGGLETQYF	TGTGCCACCACACGTAGCGGGGGGGGATTAGAGACCCAGTACTTC
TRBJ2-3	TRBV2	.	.	CASSEYGLGTDTQYF	TGTGCCAGCAGTGAATATGGGTTGGGGACAGATACGCAGTATTTT
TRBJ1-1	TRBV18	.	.	CASSRGLGSDTEAFF	TGTGCCAGCTCACGGGGCCTAGGGTCCGACACTGAAGCTTTCTTT
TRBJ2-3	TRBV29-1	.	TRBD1	CSVERGFSGGDTQYF	TGCAGCGTTGAAAGGGGATTTTCAGGGGGAGATACGCAGTATTTT
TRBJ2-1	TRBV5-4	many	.	CASSLRYNEQFF	TGTGCCAGCAGCTTGCGATACAATGAGCAGTTCTTC
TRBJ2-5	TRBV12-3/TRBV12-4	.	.	CASSLGDGGGLQETQYF	TGTGCCAGCAGTTTGGGGGATGGGGGGGGCCTCCAAGAGACCCAGTACTTC
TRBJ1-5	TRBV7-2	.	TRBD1	CATAWTGGSNQPQHF	TGTGCCACCGCGTGGACAGGGGGGAGCAATCAGCCCCAGCATTTT
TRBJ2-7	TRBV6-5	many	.	CATQGSYEQYF	TGTGCCACGCAGGGTTCGTACGAGCAGTACTTC
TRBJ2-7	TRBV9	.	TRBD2	CASSVGTSGSIYEQYF	TGTGCCAGCAGCGTAGGGACTAGCGGTTCAATCTACGAGCAGTACTTC
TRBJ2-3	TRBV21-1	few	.	CASSKEGSSGSRDTQYF	TGTGCCAGCAGCAAAGAAGGGTCTAGCGGGAGCCGAGATACGCAGTATTTT
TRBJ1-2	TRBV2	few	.	CASQLGLGYTF	TGTGCCAGCCAGCTTGGGCTTGGCTACACCTTC
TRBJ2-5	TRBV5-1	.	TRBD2	CASSNGLAGYQETQYF	TGCGCCAGCAGCAACGGACTAGCGGGTTACCAAGAGACCCAGTACTTC
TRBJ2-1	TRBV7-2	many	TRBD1	CASSPARTGGNEQFF	TGTGCCAGCAGCCCCGCGCGGACAGGGGGCAATGAGCAGTTCTTC
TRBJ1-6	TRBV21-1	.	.	CASSKKPREAVGNNSPLHF	TGTGCCAGCAGCAAAAAACCCCGGGAGGCAGTCGGGAATAATTCACCCCTCCACTTT
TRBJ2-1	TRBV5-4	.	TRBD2	CASSFVSSGRLDNEQFF	TGTGCCAGCAGCTTTGTGTCTAGCGGGAGGCTGGACAATGAGCAGTTCTTC